Listed here are 15 T cell receptor beta chains from one sample, sequenced in a study of memory CD4+ T cells and cytomegalovirus serostatus. Measured with immunoSEQ multiplex PCR; TCRdb has only the in-frame clones, and not every one. The sample has approximately 30,000 clones, approximately 76% seen once. Single viable CD3+CD4+CD8-CD45RO+ cells were sorted as the memory CD4+ T cells. Sequencing was carried out using memory CD4+ T cells from blood. These receptors were obtained from an adult in good health and CMV-seronegative. Some clones in this sample may be carry-over from other donors' samples.

This clone was counted a few times. Other nucleotide sequences from this sample produce the same CDR3. The V and J genes are TRBV30 and TRBJ1-3, with D unresolved. Germline CDR1 reads GTSNPN; CDR2 reads SVGIG (reference sequence). V was trimmed by 4 bases and J by 4 bases, leaving 5 bases between them. This CDR3 is built from 11 residues. In DNA, the CDR3 is TGTGCCTGGACAGGAGGAAACACCATATATTTT. This sequence encodes CAWTGGNTIYF. The full variable domain, rest sourced from reference TRBV30 and TRBJ1-3, is SQTIHQWPATLVQPVGSPLSLECTVEGTSNPNLYWYRQAAGRGLQLLFYSVGIGQISSEVPQNLSASRPQDRQFILSSKKLLLSDSGFYLCAWTGGNTIYFGEGSWLTVV.

The chain recombines TRBV4-1 with TRBJ1-6; 7 nucleotides align to TRBD1. There are 16 residues in the CDR3. Unmatched junction bases numbered 9, after V lost 3 bases and J lost 7 bases. Germline V lookup: CDR1 MGHRA, CDR2 YSYEKL. DNA for the CDR3: TGCGCCAGCAGCCACCCTCCGGGACAGATAAATTCACCCCTCCACTTT. Encoded protein: CASSHPPGQINSPLHF.

CDR3: CASSKDRGESDTQYF. In nucleotides, the CDR3 is TGTGCCAGCAGCAAGGACAGGGGAGAATCAGATACGCAGTATTTT. The chain is built from TRBV5-4 and TRBJ2-3; 9 bases map to TRBD1. V shed 4 bases and J 4 bases; nucleotides not matched to a gene: 7. Germline V CDR1 and CDR2: SGHNT, YYREEE (reference sequence). The CDR3 runs 15 residues. Looking up the rest from reference TRBV5-4 and TRBJ2-3 gives the full variable domain: ETGVTQSPTHLIKTRGQQVTLRCSSQSGHNTVSWYQQALGQGPQFIFQYYREEENGRGNFPPRFSGLQFPNYSSELNVNALELDDSALYLCASSKDRGESDTQYFGPGTRLTVL.

The chain links TRBV7-2 to TRBJ2-2, with no clear D. V shed 3 bases and J shed 2 bases, with 4 bases lying between them. CDR1 SGHTA and CDR2 FQGNSA come from the germline V gene. This CDR3 spans 13 amino acids. CDR3 region: CASSFSNTGELFF. Here the CDR3 DNA reads TGTGCCAGCAGCTTCTCAAACACCGGGGAGCTGTTTTTT.

This chain connects TRBV9 to TRBJ2-3; TRBD2 matches at 9 bases. The CDR3 is made up of 16 amino acids. Losses at the gene ends were 4 bases for V and 0 bases for J; bases not matched to a gene: 6. The V gene's germline CDR1 is SGDLS and CDR2 YYNGEE. In DNA, the CDR3 is TGTGCCAGCAGCTCCCTAGCGGGGTCTAGCACAGATACGCAGTATTTT. Its protein product is CASSSLAGSSTDTQYF.

The chain links TRBV5-6 to TRBJ2-7; D possibly corresponds to TRBD2 (7 bases). Per the germline V gene, CDR1 is SGHDT and CDR2 is YYEEEE. This CDR3 region has 15 residues. The ends were cut back, 4 bases at V and 0 bases at J, with 14 bases in the middle. The CDR3 reads CASSLFAGASYEQYF. CDR3 in DNA: TGTGCCAGCAGCCTATTTGCGGGGGCCTCCTACGAGCAGTACTTC.

This clone was detected only once. The chain recombines TRBV19 with TRBJ1-5, with D perhaps matching TRBD1 (6 bases). V was pared by 8 bases and J by 3 bases, with 17 bases between. The germline CDR1 and CDR2 sequences are LNHDA and SQIVND (reference sequence). This CDR3 is 15 amino acids long. In DNA form, the CDR3 reads TGTGCCAGTTGCCCGACAGACAGGTACAATCAGCCCCAGCATTTT. Protein sequence: CASCPTDRYNQPQHF.

This clone was picked up a small number of times. The V call is TRBV4-2, the J call TRBJ1-6; D is uncertain. CDR1 is LGHNA, CDR2 YNFKEQ, per germline. The V and J ends lost 0 bases and 8 bases respectively, with 11 bases between them. The CDR3 length is 15 residues. CDR3 sequence: CASSQDSIRDSPLHF. The CDR3 nucleotides read TGTGCCAGCAGCCAAGATTCAATTAGGGATTCACCCCTCCACTTT.

The chain carries TRBV25-1 and TRBJ1-4; D is undetermined. Germline-derived CDR1 and CDR2 are MGHDK and SYGVNS. The CDR3 contains 13 residues. Trimming removed 1 base from V and 7 bases from J, with 7 bases in between. The CDR3 DNA follows: TGTGCCAGCAGTGAATCGACACCTGAAAAACTGTTTTTT. Translating it yields CASSESTPEKLFF.

The chain carries TRBV25-1 and TRBJ1-2, with D unresolved. The V gene's germline CDR1 is MGHDK and CDR2 SYGVNS. The CDR3 loop spans 18 amino acids. V was shortened by 2 bases and J by 2 bases, with 21 bases between the two germline ends. The CDR3 nucleotides read TGTGCCAGCAGTGAAGTCGCCCCACTTGGTGGATTGAACTATGGCTACACCTTC. It translates to CASSEVAPLGGLNYGYTF.

The V gene is TRBV10-3, the J gene TRBJ1-1, with 7 bases that match TRBD1. From germline, CDR1 is ENHRY and CDR2 SYGVKD. This CDR3 contains 15 residues. J lost 4 bases, V lost 0 bases, and 5 bases had no gene match. DNA of the CDR3: TGTGCCATCAGTGAGTCGACAGGGAACCCCACTGAAGCTTTCTTT. It specifies CAISESTGNPTEAFF.

J is TRBJ2-4 and V is TRBV29-1, with 7 bases aligning to TRBD1. This CDR3 region has 12 residues. Losses at the gene ends were 3 bases for V and 4 bases for J; bases not matched to a gene: 0. Germline CDR1 SQVTM, CDR2 ANQGSEA. The CDR3 DNA sequence: TGCAGCGTTGAGACAGGGAAAAACATTCAGTACTTC. It codes for CSVETGKNIQYF. The entire variable domain, with the rest obtained from reference TRBV29-1 and TRBJ2-4, is as follows: SAVISQKPSRDICQRGTSLTIQCQVDSQVTMMFWYRQQPGQSLTLIATANQGSEATYESGFVIDKFPISRPNLTFSTLTVSNMSPEDSSIYLCSVETGKNIQYFGAGTRLSVL.

The chain links TRBV12-5 to TRBJ1-2; the D gene is possibly TRBD1 (5 bases). The length of the CDR3 is 13 residues. V was pared by 6 bases and J by 13 bases, with 21 bases between. Germline V gives CDR1 LGHNT, CDR2 FRNRAP. The CDR3 DNA follows: TGTGCTAGTGGCCCACTTTTGGGAGGGGTGATCACCTTC. This gives the protein CASGPLLGGVITF.

The chain has TRBV7-8 and TRBJ1-4; D might be TRBD1 (6 bases). The CDR3 covers 12 residues. V lost 5 bases and J 13 bases, leaving 14 bases between the germline ends. CDR1 and CDR2 (germline): SGHVS, FQNEAQ. DNA of the CDR3: TGTGCCAGCAGCACTTCACAGGGTGCACTGTTTTTT. Encoded protein: CASSTSQGALFF.

This clone was recorded only once. The rearrangement links TRBV10-2 to TRBJ1-4; D not certain. Per the germline V gene, CDR1 is WSHSY and CDR2 is SAAADI. The V and J ends lost 6 bases and 8 bases respectively, with 16 bases between them. This CDR3 has 14 residues. The CDR3 DNA sequence: TGCGCCAGCAGGAGGGAATCTCAGGAAGAAAAACTGTTTTTT. It yields the protein CASRRESQEEKLFF.